These 17 T cell receptor beta chains came from one sample sequenced in a study of blood T cell repertoires in COVID-19. Assay: immunoSEQ multiplex PCR; the TCRdb copy retains only in-frame clones and omits some. The table has over 30,000 clones, about four fifths seen once. What was sequenced was peripheral blood. The receptors derive from a man older than 75 with active or convalescent COVID-19.

The chain recombines TRBV3-1 (or the pseudogene TRBV3-2) with TRBJ1-2; D ambiguous. The V gene's germline CDR1 is LGHDT and CDR2 YNNKEL (reference sequence). V was trimmed by 4 bases and J by 0 bases, leaving 18 bases between them. This CDR3 has 17 residues. The CDR3 nucleotides read TGTGCCAGCAGCCCTAGAGGAATCCCGGCAGCTAACTATGGCTACACCTTC. Translating gives CASSPRGIPAANYGYTF.

CDR3 residues: CATRAGENTEAFF. The CDR3 bases are TGTGCCACCAGGGCAGGGGAGAACACTGAAGCTTTCTTT. The genes are TRBV6-5 and TRBJ1-1, with D perhaps TRBD1 (6 bases). V lost 10 bases to trimming and J lost 1 base, with 13 bases between them. The CDR3 has 13 residues. The V gene's germline CDR1 is MNHEY and CDR2 SVGAGI.

The chain employs TRBV6-1 and TRBJ1-4; no definite D call. The CDR3 is 15 residues long. V was cut by 1 base and J by 3 bases, with 9 bases left in between. CDR1 is MNHNS and CDR2 is SASEGT in the germline V gene. The CDR3 sequence: CASSEGLRANEKLFF. In DNA, the CDR3 is TGTGCCAGCAGTGAAGGTTTGAGGGCTAATGAAAAACTGTTTTTT.

The V and J genes are TRBV6-5 and TRBJ2-3; 9 bases are shared with TRBD1. The germline V gene has CDR1 MNHEY and CDR2 SVGAGI. With V trimmed by 7 bases and J by 5 bases, 10 bases remained unmatched. This CDR3 is 15 amino acids long. CDR3 nucleotide sequence: TGTGCCAGCACCCCGGGACAGGGTATAGGAGATACGCAGTATTTT. It encodes CASTPGQGIGDTQYF.

The V and J genes are TRBV2 and TRBJ2-5, with 10 bases matching TRBD1. This CDR3 is 14 amino acids long. Trimming at V came to 4 bases and at J to 5 bases, leaving 4 bases not matched to a gene. Per the germline V gene, CDR1 is SNHLY and CDR2 is FYNNEI. The CDR3 loop is CASSGDRGRETQYF. CDR3 DNA: TGTGCCAGCAGTGGGGACAGGGGTAGGGAGACCCAGTACTTC.

This chain connects TRBV12-3 or TRBV12-4 to TRBJ2-3; weak D call: TRBD2 (5 bases). Trimming removed 6 bases at V and 8 bases at J, with 15 bases between. CDR3 length equals 13 residues. The CDR3 DNA sequence: TGTGCCAGCAGCTACGGGCTACGGGGTACGCAGTATTTT. It yields the protein CASSYGLRGTQYF.

The chain joins TRBV27 to TRBJ1-2, with no clear D. V was trimmed by 3 bases and J by 4 bases, leaving 12 bases between them. Germline values: CDR1 MNHEY, CDR2 SMNVEV (reference sequence). This CDR3 has 14 residues. The CDR3 here is CASSLGSAGYGYTF. The CDR3 DNA is TGTGCCAGCAGTTTGGGGTCTGCGGGCTATGGCTACACCTTC.

This clone turned up a few times. The chain links TRBV5-1 to TRBJ1-2, with unresolved D. This CDR3 has 14 residues. Trimming removed 0 bases from V and 8 bases from J, with 14 bases in between. Germline CDR1 SGHRS, CDR2 YFSETQ. CDR3 protein: CASSLAAGSEGYTF. The CDR3 nucleotides read TGCGCCAGCAGCTTGGCCGCGGGGAGCGAGGGCTACACCTTC.

The table lists this clone with a count of one. The genes are TRBV19 and TRBJ2-5; 7 nucleotides line up with TRBD1. V trimming: 5 bases; J trimming: 0 bases; junction bases outside the gene matches: 9. CDR3 length: 16 residues. CDR1 and CDR2 from the germline V gene are LNHDA and SQIVND (reference sequence). CDR3 sequence reads: CASSLRDSEYQETQYF. CDR3 in DNA: TGTGCCAGTAGTCTCCGGGACAGTGAGTACCAAGAGACCCAGTACTTC.

This rearrangement joins TRBV7-3 to TRBJ2-2; maybe TRBD2 (6 bases). V was pared by 2 bases and J by 4 bases, with 20 bases between. The germline V gene encodes CDR1 SGHTA and CDR2 FQGTGA. The CDR3 contains 18 residues. Here the CDR3 reads CASSLHPVGREFTGELFF. The CDR3 coding sequence is TGTGCCAGCAGCTTACACCCCGTCGGGCGGGAATTCACCGGGGAGCTGTTTTTT.

The CDR3 coding sequence is TGTGCCATCAGTGAGGCAAGAGGCCAGAACACTGAAGCTTTCTTT. Its protein product is CAISEARGQNTEAFF. V is TRBV10-3 and J is TRBJ1-1; D is undetermined. The CDR3 consists of 15 residues. From germline, CDR1 is ENHRY and CDR2 SYGVKD. The V end was cut by 2 bases, the J end by 1 base, with 11 bases between.

This chain joins TRBV7-2 and TRBJ1-1; D remains ambiguous. The CDR3 extends over 13 amino acids. Looked up from germline, CDR1 is SGHTA and CDR2 is FQGNSA. V gave up 4 bases and J gave up 7 bases, with 13 bases separating them. CDR3 protein: CASSSRSPGEAFF. The CDR3 coding sequence is TGTGCCAGCAGCTCCCGGTCCCCCGGTGAAGCTTTCTTT.

The J gene is TRBJ1-1, the V gene TRBV19; possible D gene TRBD1, 5 bases. The CDR3 contains 15 residues. The V gene's germline CDR1 is LNHDA and CDR2 SQIVND (reference sequence). The germline V and J ends were trimmed by 4 bases and 0 bases, with 12 bases remaining between them. CDR3 region: CASSRTPGMNTEAFF. CDR3 DNA sequence: TGTGCCAGTAGTAGGACACCCGGAATGAACACTGAAGCTTTCTTT. Full variable domain (remainder filled in from reference TRBV19 and TRBJ1-1): DGGITQSPKYLFRKEGQNVTLSCEQNLNHDAMYWYRQDPGQGLRLIYYSQIVNDFQKGDIAEGYSVSREKKESFPLTVTSAQKNPTAFYLCASSRTPGMNTEAFFGQGTRLTVV.

The chain couples TRBV25-1 to TRBJ1-2, with 8 positions matching TRBD1. This CDR3 has 12 residues. Germline CDR1 reads MGHDK; CDR2 reads SYGVNS. The V and J ends lost 8 bases and 4 bases, in that order; junction bases with no gene match: 3. CDR3 region: CASEDRGYGYTF. CDR3 coding DNA: TGTGCCAGCGAAGACAGGGGCTATGGCTACACCTTC.

The chain uses TRBV4-3 and TRBJ2-1, with TRBD2 matching 12 bases. J gave up 6 bases and V 0 bases, and 6 bases lay outside the gene matches. The germline CDR1 and CDR2 sequences are LGHNA and YSLEER. The CDR3 has 17 residues. CDR3 DNA: TGCGCCAGCAGCCAAGATTTAGCTAGCGGGAGGGCCAATGAGCAGTTCTTC. Its translation: CASSQDLASGRANEQFF.

V is TRBV19 and J is TRBJ1-1; D is possibly TRBD1 (5 bases). V gave up 5 bases and J gave up 1 base, with 11 bases separating them. The CDR3 is 14 residues long. Germline V CDR1 and CDR2: LNHDA, SQIVND (reference sequence). CDR3 nucleotide sequence: TGTGCCAGTAGTTTCAGGGAGGAGAACACTGAAGCTTTCTTT. Protein: CASSFREENTEAFF.

The sample holds one count of this clone. The chain uses TRBV19 and TRBJ2-1; TRBD1 matches 8 bases. V lost 5 bases, J lost 9 bases, and 9 bases stayed unmatched. CDR3 size: 14 residues. CDR1 and CDR2 from the germline V gene are LNHDA and SQIVND (reference sequence). The CDR3 DNA sequence: TGTGCCAGTAGTTTCAGGGGGCGTTTTGTTGAGCAGTTCTTC. Amino acids: CASSFRGRFVEQFF.